The 25 T cell receptor beta chains below were found in one sample sequenced in a study of blood T cell repertoires in COVID-19. Generated by immunoSEQ multiplex PCR, the TCRdb table keeps only in-frame clones and is missing some. The sample lists about 250,000 clones, just over 85% occurring once. Sequenced: peripheral blood. All receptors derive from an elderly man with acute or convalescent COVID-19.

The chain joins TRBV18 to TRBJ2-3; D possibly corresponds to TRBD1 (6 bases). V was pared by 2 bases and J by 3 bases, with 12 bases between. Germline V CDR1 and CDR2: KGHSH, LQKENI. The CDR3 covers 15 residues. The CDR3 is CASSPSYRVTDTQYF. CDR3 sequence (DNA): TGTGCCAGCTCACCAAGTTACAGGGTAACAGATACGCAGTATTTT.

The rearrangement links TRBV29-1 to TRBJ2-1; 8 nucleotides line up with TRBD1. Germline V gene sequence: CDR1 SQVTM, CDR2 ANQGSEA. The CDR3 is 13 residues long. V lost 3 bases to trimming and J lost 5 bases; unmatched junction nucleotides: 3. The CDR3 coding sequence is TGCAGCGTTGACGCGACAGGGGACAATGAGCAGTTCTTC. Protein: CSVDATGDNEQFF.

The genes are TRBV3-1 (or the pseudogene TRBV3-2) and TRBJ2-7, with 10 positions matching TRBD1. The CDR3 length is 14 residues. Germline V gene lookup returns CDR1 LGHDT and CDR2 YNNKEL (reference sequence). The V segment lost 2 bases and the J segment 3 bases; nucleotides outside the gene matches: 1. CDR3 bases: TGTGCCAGCAGCCAAAGGGACAGGGGCTACGAGCAGTACTTC. It codes for CASSQRDRGYEQYF.

The chain employs TRBV28 and TRBJ2-3; no clear D gene. CDR1 is MDHEN and CDR2 is SYDVKM in the germline V gene. V gave up 7 bases and J gave up 1 base, with 6 bases separating them. CDR3 length equals 12 residues. DNA for the CDR3: TGTGCCAGCAAAGTAGGCACAGATACGCAGTATTTT. Its protein product is CASKVGTDTQYF.

V and J are TRBV6-6 and TRBJ2-6, with 8 positions matching TRBD2. V gave up 6 bases and J gave up 0 bases; unmatched junction bases: 4. CDR3 length: 16 amino acids. The germline CDR1 and CDR2 sequences are MNHNY and SVGAGI (reference sequence). As DNA, the CDR3 is TGTGCCAGCAGCCGGGGGGGACCCTCTGGGGCCAACGTCCTGACTTTC. Its translation: CASSRGGPSGANVLTF.

V usage is TRBV12-3 or TRBV12-4 and J usage is TRBJ1-1; unclear D gene. Trimming pared 0 bases from V and 4 bases from J, leaving 6 bases between. The CDR3 length is 13 residues. The CDR3 loop reads CASSLAGFTEAFF. CDR3 DNA: TGTGCCAGCAGTTTAGCCGGGTTCACTGAAGCTTTCTTT.

The CDR3 spells CASSLERPVDEQFF. For the CDR3, the DNA is TGTGCCAGCAGCTTGGAGCGCCCAGTGGATGAGCAGTTCTTC. The gene calls are TRBV5-4 and TRBJ2-1, with no clear D. The CDR3 sequence is 14 residues long. Germline CDR1 is SGHNT and CDR2 is YYREEE (reference sequence). The ends were cut back, 0 bases at V and 8 bases at J, with 12 bases in the middle.

The V and J genes are TRBV18 and TRBJ1-2; a weak D match, TRBD1 (5 bases). Per the germline V gene, CDR1 is KGHSH and CDR2 is LQKENI. The V gene lost 3 bases and the J gene lost 8 bases, with 16 bases spanning the gap. The CDR3 consists of 14 residues. The CDR3 loop is CASSPETGMVGYTF. The CDR3 DNA reads TGTGCCAGCTCACCCGAAACAGGAATGGTGGGCTACACCTTC.

V usage is TRBV6-5 and J usage is TRBJ2-1; possibly TRBD1 for D (6 bases). This CDR3 is built from 13 residues. CDR1 MNHEY and CDR2 SVGAGI come from the germline V gene. V shed 10 bases and J shed 4 bases, with 14 bases lying between them. CDR3 amino acids: CAITQGSYNEQFF. CDR3 DNA sequence: TGTGCCATTACCCAGGGGAGTTACAATGAGCAGTTCTTC.

The J gene is TRBJ1-6, the V gene TRBV28; 10 bases fit TRBD1. Germline CDR1 and CDR2: MDHEN and SYDVKM. Trimming took 5 bases from V and 7 from J; bases not matched to a gene: 5. The CDR3 sequence is 15 residues long. This CDR3 is CASSQTGGGNSPLHF. CDR3 nucleotide sequence: TGTGCCAGCAGTCAGACAGGGGGCGGGAATTCACCCCTCCACTTT.

V usage is TRBV3-1 (or the pseudogene TRBV3-2) and J usage is TRBJ1-5, with TRBD1 identical over 8 bases. V gave up 0 bases and J gave up 0 bases; unmatched junction bases: 10. The length of the CDR3 is 19 residues. The germline CDR1 and CDR2 sequences are LGHDT and YNNKEL (reference sequence). CDR3 coding DNA: TGTGCCAGCAGCCAAGATCCCGGGACAGGAGACTATAGCAATCAGCCCCAGCATTTT. Amino acid sequence: CASSQDPGTGDYSNQPQHF.

The chain combines TRBV3-1 (or the pseudogene TRBV3-2) with TRBJ1-1, with D possibly TRBD1 on 6 matching bases. The V end was cut by 2 bases, the J end by 1 base, with 17 bases between. This CDR3 spans 17 amino acids. Per germline, CDR1 LGHDT and CDR2 YNNKEL (reference sequence). CDR3 DNA sequence: TGTGCCAGCAGCCAAACCCGACAGGAGGACCCGAACACTGAAGCTTTCTTT. Translated: CASSQTRQEDPNTEAFF.

This clone was picked up a small number of times. The V and J genes are TRBV15 and TRBJ2-2; 9 nucleotides agree with TRBD1. This CDR3 has 18 residues. V dropped 5 bases and J dropped 2; count of bases not matched to a gene: 12. The germline V gene encodes CDR1 LNHNV and CDR2 YYDKDF (reference sequence). CDR3 in DNA: TGTGCCACCAGCCGTCTCTGGACAGGGGTTACCAACACCGGGGAGCTGTTTTTT. It codes for CATSRLWTGVTNTGELFF.

The V gene is TRBV7-9, the J gene TRBJ2-3, with 7 bases aligning to TRBD2. The ends lost 5 bases at V and 6 bases at J; junction bases unmatched: 14. CDR3 size: 16 residues. Germline V lookup: CDR1 SEHNR, CDR2 FQNEAQ (reference sequence). This CDR3 reads CASSPPPTSRIDTQYF. CDR3 sequence (DNA): TGTGCCAGCAGCCCACCCCCGACTAGCCGAATCGATACGCAGTATTTT.

This clone was counted once. The rearrangement uses TRBV3-1 (or the pseudogene TRBV3-2) and TRBJ1-6, with TRBD1 matching over 7 bases. Losses at the gene ends were 5 bases for V and 6 bases for J; bases not matched to a gene: 7. In germline, CDR1 is LGHDT, CDR2 YNNKEL (reference sequence). This CDR3 is built from 15 residues. CDR3 bases: TGTGCCAGCAGCTATCTCCGGGACAGTAATTCACCCCTCCACTTT. It yields the protein CASSYLRDSNSPLHF.

This clone occurred once. The V and J genes are TRBV7-2 and TRBJ1-5, with 9 bases lining up with TRBD1. The CDR3 spans 15 residues. CDR1 is SGHTA, CDR2 FQGNSA, per germline. V lost 8 bases to trimming and J lost 1 base; unmatched junction nucleotides: 6. The DNA for the CDR3 is TGTGCCAGCGGGGGGACAGGGCAAAGCAATCAGCCCCAGCATTTT. This translates into CASGGTGQSNQPQHF.

The V call is TRBV5-4, the J call TRBJ1-2; 12 bases map to TRBD1. V lost 5 bases and J lost 8; bases outside the gene matches: 7. Germline V lookup: CDR1 SGHNT, CDR2 YYREEE (reference sequence). The length of the CDR3 is 14 residues. The CDR3 here is CASSGTGGEYGYTF. CDR3 DNA: TGTGCCAGCAGTGGGACAGGGGGCGAATACGGCTACACCTTC.

The V gene is TRBV10-3, the J gene TRBJ2-5; D ambiguous. This CDR3 contains 11 residues. The germline V and J ends were trimmed by 4 bases and 5 bases, with 5 bases remaining between them. CDR1 ENHRY and CDR2 SYGVKD come from the germline V gene. CDR3 amino acids: CAISGAETQYF. CDR3 sequence (DNA): TGTGCCATCAGTGGGGCTGAGACCCAGTACTTC.

For this clone: This sample includes further DNA sequences coding for the same CDR3. The V and J genes are TRBV6-2 or TRBV6-3 and TRBJ2-2; TRBD1 matches 9 bases. Per the germline V gene, CDR1 is MNHEY and CDR2 is SVGEGT. J was trimmed by 5 bases and V by 6 bases; bases with no gene match: 7. The CDR3 length is 15 residues. CDR3 amino acids: CASSTDRGGTGELFF. For the CDR3, the DNA is TGTGCCAGCAGCACGGACAGGGGAGGAACCGGGGAGCTGTTTTTT.

This sequence joins TRBV19 and TRBJ1-5, with 9 bases aligning to TRBD1. Germline loops: CDR1 LNHDA, CDR2 SQIVND (reference sequence). The V and J ends lost 3 bases and 5 bases, in that order; junction bases with no gene match: 5. The CDR3 covers 15 residues. The CDR3 reads CASSISTGGYQPQHF. For the CDR3, the DNA is TGTGCCAGTAGTATCTCGACAGGGGGATATCAGCCCCAGCATTTT.

Concerning this clone: This same CDR3 is encoded by further DNA sequences in the sample. The rearrangement uses TRBV12-3 or TRBV12-4 and TRBJ1-1; D unclear. The ends were cut back, 3 bases at V and 3 bases at J, with 8 bases in the middle. The CDR3 loop spans 13 amino acids. DNA for the CDR3: TGTGCCAGCAGTTTTGGGGAGGACACTGAAGCTTTCTTT. It is translated as CASSFGEDTEAFF.

The gene calls are TRBV7-8 and TRBJ2-7; weak D call: TRBD1 (6 bases). Germline CDR1 is SGHVS and CDR2 is FQNEAQ. The V end lost 5 bases, the J end lost 3 bases, and 14 bases lay between the germline ends. The CDR3 totals 14 residues. The CDR3: CASSLELGGYEQYF. As DNA, the CDR3 is TGTGCCAGCAGCCTCGAATTAGGGGGCTACGAGCAGTACTTC.

The V gene is TRBV7-8, the J gene TRBJ1-6; D not certain. Germline CDR1 is SGHVS and CDR2 is FQNEAQ. Trimming took off 5 bases at V and 5 bases at J, with 19 bases between the two ends. The length of the CDR3 is 17 residues. The CDR3 sequence: CASSARTDFDHNSPLHF. The DNA of the CDR3 is TGTGCCAGCAGCGCGCGGACGGACTTCGACCATAATTCACCCCTCCACTTT. Variable domain in full (rest from reference TRBV7-8 and TRBJ1-6): GAGVSQSPRYKVAKRGQDVALRCDPISGHVSLFWYQQALGQGPEFLTYFQNEAQLDKSGLPSDRFFAERPEGSVSTLKIQRTQQEDSAVYLCASSARTDFDHNSPLHFGNGTRLTVT.

This clone was detected once. The chain couples TRBV7-2 to TRBJ1-3; D possibly corresponds to TRBD1 (5 bases). This CDR3 region has 15 residues. V lost 1 base to trimming and J lost 6 bases, with 13 bases between them. In germline, CDR1 is SGHTA, CDR2 FQGNSA. CDR3 amino acids: CASSLVGQGQNTIYF. CDR3 DNA sequence: TGTGCCAGCAGCTTAGTGGGGCAGGGCCAAAACACCATATATTTT. The full variable domain, its missing parts supplied by reference TRBV7-2 and TRBJ1-3, is GAGVSQSPSNKVTEKGKDVELRCDPISGHTALYWYRQSLGQGLEFLIYFQGNSAPDKSGLPSDRFSAERTGGSVSTLTIQRTQQEDSAVYLCASSLVGQGQNTIYFGEGSWLTVV.

V usage is TRBV5-6 and J usage is TRBJ1-3; D gene ambiguous. This CDR3 has 14 amino acids. CDR1 and CDR2 from the germline V gene are SGHDT and YYEEEE. The ends were cut back, 0 bases at V and 4 bases at J, with 8 bases in the middle. The DNA for the CDR3 is TGTGCCAGCAGCTTGGGGTTCGGGGGAAACACCATATATTTT. This translates into CASSLGFGGNTIYF.